This T cell receptor (beta chain) emerged from a study of CD4 T cells in relation to SARS-CoV-2 and coronaviruses. Remarks on this clone: The antigen is undetermined.

Before the COVID-19 pandemic, during about 2011-2018, CD4+ T cells were taken from unexposed donors. The cells were cultured for over eight days before CD4+ T cells were isolated. Cells permitting, SARS-CoV-2 S/N and four cold-coronavirus spikes were tested on unexposed-donor CD4+ T cells. Fresh IL-2 medium replaced half the medium on days 3 and 7. The repertoire was sequenced with immunoSEQ multiplex PCR; TCRdb's copy has only in-frame clones and lacks some. The sample has tens of thousands of clones, 72% seen once. Germline V gene lookup returns CDR1 SGHNT and CDR2 YYREEE (reference sequence). The CDR3 loop spans 16 amino acids. V dropped 2 bases and J dropped 9; count of bases not matched to a gene: 11.

This receptor was taken from a human donor in good health. The material sequenced was CD4+ T cells from PBMCs, cultured in vitro. The chain joins TRBV5-4 to TRBJ2-1; 10 positions agree with TRBD2. The CDR3 region is CASSFLASGGRGEQFF. CDR3 in DNA: TGTGCCAGCAGCTTTTTGGCTAGCGGGGGTCGGGGTGAGCAGTTCTTC.